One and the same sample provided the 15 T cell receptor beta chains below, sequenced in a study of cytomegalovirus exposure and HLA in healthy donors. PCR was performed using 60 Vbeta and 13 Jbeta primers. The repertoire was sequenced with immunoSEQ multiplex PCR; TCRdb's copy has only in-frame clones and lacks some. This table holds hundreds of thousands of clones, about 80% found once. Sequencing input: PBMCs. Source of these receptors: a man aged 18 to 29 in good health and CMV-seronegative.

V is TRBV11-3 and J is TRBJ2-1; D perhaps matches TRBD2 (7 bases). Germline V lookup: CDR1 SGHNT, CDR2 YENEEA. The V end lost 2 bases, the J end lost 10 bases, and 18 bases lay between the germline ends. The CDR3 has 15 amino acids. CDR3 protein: CASSLLRGGGTEQFF. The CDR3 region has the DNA TGTGCCAGCAGCTTACTCAGGGGCGGGGGCACAGAGCAGTTCTTC.

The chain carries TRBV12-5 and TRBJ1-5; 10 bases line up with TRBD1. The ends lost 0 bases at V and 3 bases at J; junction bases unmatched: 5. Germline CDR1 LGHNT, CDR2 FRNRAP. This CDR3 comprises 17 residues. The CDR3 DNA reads TGTGCTAGTGGTTTGGTAATGGGACAGGGGAACAATCAGCCCCAGCATTTT. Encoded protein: CASGLVMGQGNNQPQHF.

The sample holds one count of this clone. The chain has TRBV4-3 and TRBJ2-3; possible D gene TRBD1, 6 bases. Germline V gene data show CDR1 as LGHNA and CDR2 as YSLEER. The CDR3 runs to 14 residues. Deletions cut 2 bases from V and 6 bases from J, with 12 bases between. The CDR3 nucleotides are TGCGCCAGCAGCCAAAGGGGGATGTCGGATACGCAGTATTTT. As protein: CASSQRGMSDTQYF.

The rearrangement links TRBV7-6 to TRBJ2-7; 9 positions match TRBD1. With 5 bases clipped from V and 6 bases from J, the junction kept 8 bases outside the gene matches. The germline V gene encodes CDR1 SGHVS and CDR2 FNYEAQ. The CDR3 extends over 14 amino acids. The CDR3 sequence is CASSPLRDRVEQYF. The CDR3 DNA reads TGTGCCAGCAGCCCTCTGCGGGACAGGGTCGAGCAGTACTTC.

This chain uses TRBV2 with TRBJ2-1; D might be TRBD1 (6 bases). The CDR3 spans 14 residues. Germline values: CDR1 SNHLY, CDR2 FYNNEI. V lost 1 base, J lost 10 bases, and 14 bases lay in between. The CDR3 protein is CASSEVAGEGEQFF. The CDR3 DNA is TGTGCCAGCAGTGAAGTTGCAGGGGAAGGCGAGCAGTTCTTC.

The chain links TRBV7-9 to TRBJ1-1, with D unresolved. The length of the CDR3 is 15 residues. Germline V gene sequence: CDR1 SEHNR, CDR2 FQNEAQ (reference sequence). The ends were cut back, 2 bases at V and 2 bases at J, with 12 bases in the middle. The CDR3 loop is CASSLTSGANTEAFF. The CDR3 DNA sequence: TGTGCCAGCAGCTTAACGAGTGGTGCTAACACTGAAGCTTTCTTT.

Here the CDR3 reads CASSQDRPWDTGGYTF. The CDR3 DNA sequence: TGCGCCAGCAGCCAAGATCGCCCGTGGGACACTGGGGGCTACACCTTC. The chain has TRBV4-3 and TRBJ1-2, with D perhaps matching TRBD1 (6 bases). From germline, CDR1 is LGHNA and CDR2 YSLEER. Between the trimmed V and J ends, which lost 0 bases and 8 bases, there was a span of 19 bases. This CDR3 spans 16 amino acids.

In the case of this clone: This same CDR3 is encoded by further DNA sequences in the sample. The CDR3 is CAWSAGLQETQYF. The CDR3 DNA follows: TGTGCCTGGAGTGCAGGGCTCCAAGAGACCCAGTACTTC. The chain couples TRBV30 to TRBJ2-5, with D possibly matching TRBD1 (5 bases). The germline gives CDR1 GTSNPN, CDR2 SVGIG (reference sequence). V dropped 1 base and J dropped 1 base, with 7 bases sitting between them. This CDR3 has 13 amino acids.

The CDR3 here is CASSTYARNTIYF. The DNA of the CDR3 is TGTGCCAGCAGCACCTATGCGAGAAACACCATATATTTT. V usage is TRBV7-2 and J usage is TRBJ1-3; D not resolved. Germline V lookup: CDR1 SGHTA, CDR2 FQGNSA. Trimming removed 5 bases from V and 5 bases from J, with 10 bases in between. The CDR3 length is 13 residues.

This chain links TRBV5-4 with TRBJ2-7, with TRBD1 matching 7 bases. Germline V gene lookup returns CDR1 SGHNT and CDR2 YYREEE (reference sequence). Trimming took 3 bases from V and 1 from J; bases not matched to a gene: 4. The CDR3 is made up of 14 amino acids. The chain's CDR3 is CASSSGTASYEQYF. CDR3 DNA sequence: TGTGCCAGCAGCTCGGGGACAGCTTCCTACGAGCAGTACTTC.

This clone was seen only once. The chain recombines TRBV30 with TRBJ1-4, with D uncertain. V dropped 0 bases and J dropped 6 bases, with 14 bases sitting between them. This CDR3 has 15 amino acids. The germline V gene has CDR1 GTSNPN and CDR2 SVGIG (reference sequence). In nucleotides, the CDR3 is TGTGCCTGGAGTGTGGTGGTAATCGGGTATGAAAAACTGTTTTTT. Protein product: CAWSVVVIGYEKLFF.

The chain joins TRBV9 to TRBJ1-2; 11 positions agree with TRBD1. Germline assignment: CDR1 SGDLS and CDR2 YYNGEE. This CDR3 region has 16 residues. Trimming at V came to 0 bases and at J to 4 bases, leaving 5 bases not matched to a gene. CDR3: CASSVAGTGGIYGYTF. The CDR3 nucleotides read TGTGCCAGCAGCGTAGCCGGGACAGGGGGAATCTATGGCTACACCTTC.

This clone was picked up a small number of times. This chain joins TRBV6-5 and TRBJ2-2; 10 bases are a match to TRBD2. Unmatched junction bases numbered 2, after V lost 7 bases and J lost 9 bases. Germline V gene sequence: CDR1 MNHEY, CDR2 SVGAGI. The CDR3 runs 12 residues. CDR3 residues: CASTLAGRELFF. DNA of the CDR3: TGTGCCAGCACACTAGCGGGACGGGAGCTGTTTTTT.

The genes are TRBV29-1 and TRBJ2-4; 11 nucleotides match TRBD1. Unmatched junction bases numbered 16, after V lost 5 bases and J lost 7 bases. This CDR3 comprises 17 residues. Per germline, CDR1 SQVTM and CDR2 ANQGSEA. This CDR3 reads CSVSHGGGTGGTNIQYF. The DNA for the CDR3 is TGCAGCGTTTCCCATGGGGGTGGGACAGGGGGGACGAACATTCAGTACTTC.

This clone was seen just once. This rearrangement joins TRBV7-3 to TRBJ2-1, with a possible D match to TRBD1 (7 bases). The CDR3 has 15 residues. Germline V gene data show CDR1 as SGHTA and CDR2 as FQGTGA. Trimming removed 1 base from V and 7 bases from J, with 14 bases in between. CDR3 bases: TGTGCCAGCAGCTTAATCGGAGGGGGCACGAATGAGCAGTTCTTC. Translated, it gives CASSLIGGGTNEQFF.